This T cell receptor beta chain came from a study of OX40 agonist ivuxolimab in advanced cancers. The protocol was immunoSEQ multiplex PCR, while the TCRdb copy is restricted to in-frame clones and leaves out a portion. The sample lists about 27,000 clones; around four fifths were seen once. Trimming stripped 3 bases from V and 7 bases from J, with 9 bases between. CDR1 is WNHNN, CDR2 SYGVQD, per germline (reference sequence). CDR3 length: 13 amino acids. This clone has a handful of counts. The antigen remains undetermined. The study's findings and limits: The study found that CD8+ T cells averaged more expanded clones than CD4+. Clonal expansion in partial responders at 0.1-3.0 mg/kg ranked among the lowest.

This sequence joins TRBV10-1 and TRBJ2-2, with TRBD2 as a possible D gene (6 bases). The sequencing here drew on CD4+ or CD8+ T cells sorted from blood, taken in a trial of the OX40 agonist ivuxolimab. The origin of this receptor is an adult with an advanced solid tumor such as melanoma, head and neck, liver or kidney cancer. The CDR3 loop is CASSDRDFGELFF. The CDR3 nucleotides read TGCGCCAGCAGTGATAGGGACTTCGGGGAGCTGTTTTTT.